The clone carrying this TCR beta chain appeared many times. Its target is not known. The data stem from a study of molecular identifiers for immune sequencing clone quantification. Study-wide results and limits: Under 1% of molecules in naive cells, but over 99% of effector molecules, belonged to clones above 20 RNA copies.

Sorted cells numbering about 19,000 to 1,000,000, with 10%, 30% or 50% RNA, yielded the naive CD8 libraries. Bulk TCR libraries were made with methods that had been previously described and with listed TCR primers. TCRdb passed the PCR reads through MiXCR, listing each CDR3 protein once. The sample records about 300,000 distinct CDR3 sequences, 20% to 25% being singletons. Germline CDR1 reads LNHDA; CDR2 reads SQIVND (reference sequence). The CDR3 is made up of 11 amino acids. The V end was cut by 10 bases, the J end by 2 bases, with 9 bases between. Sequencing was carried out using naive CD8+ T cells from blood, with Jurkat cell RNA spiked in. Subset reported: FACS-sorted CD8+CD4-CCR7+CD45RA+ naive T cells. This sequence originates from a human donor in good health. Some libraries in this study had Jurkat cell RNA spiked in. The chain recombines TRBV19 with TRBJ2-7; no reliable D call. The CDR3 spells CATSEAYEQYF. Written as DNA, the CDR3 is TGTGCCACTTCCGAAGCCTACGAGCAGTACTTC.